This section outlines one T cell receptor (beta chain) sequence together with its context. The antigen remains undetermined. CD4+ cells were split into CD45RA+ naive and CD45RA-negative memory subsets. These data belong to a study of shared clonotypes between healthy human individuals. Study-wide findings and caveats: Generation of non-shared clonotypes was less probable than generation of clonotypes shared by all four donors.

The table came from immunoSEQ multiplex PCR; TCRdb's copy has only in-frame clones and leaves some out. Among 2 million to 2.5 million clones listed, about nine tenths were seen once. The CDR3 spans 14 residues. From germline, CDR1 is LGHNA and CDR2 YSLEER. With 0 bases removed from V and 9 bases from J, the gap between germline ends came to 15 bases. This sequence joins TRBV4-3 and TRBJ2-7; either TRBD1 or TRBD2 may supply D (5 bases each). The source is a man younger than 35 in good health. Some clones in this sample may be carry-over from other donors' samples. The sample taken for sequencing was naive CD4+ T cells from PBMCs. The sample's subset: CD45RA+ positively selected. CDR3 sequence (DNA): TGCGCCAGCAGCCAAGAGTGGCGGATGGGACGGCAGTACTTC. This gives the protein CASSQEWRMGRQYF.